The 19 T cell receptor beta chains presented below share a single source sample, sequenced in a study of shared clonotypes between healthy human individuals (dated by TCRdb to between 2020 and 2021). For the CD8 naive samples, CD45RO-negative cells were positively selected for CCR7, yielding a CD45RA+CCR7+ population from which TemRA cells were excluded. Libraries were prepared through the immunoSEQ multiplex PCR assay. This immuneACCESS table, as held by TCRdb, lists in-frame sequences with V and J called but not all clones. Of the missing ones, under half trace to an unresolved V gene in checked studies; the others have no known cause. For this sample the table gives roughly 810,000 clones, of which approximately 96% were detected only once. About 0.25% of the sample goes to the ten largest clones. Sequencing was carried out using naive CD8+ T cells sorted from blood. The cell subset or site label, as the study defines it: CD45RA+CCR7+. All receptors come from a man aged 30-40 years in good health.

This clone was seen a single time. The V gene is TRBV5-6, the J gene TRBJ1-1, with 9 bases that match TRBD1. Germline lookup yields CDR1 SGHDT and CDR2 YYEEEE. The J segment lost 2 bases and the V segment lost 3 bases, leaving 5 bases of the junction unmatched. The CDR3 totals 15 residues. The CDR3 DNA follows: TGTGCCAGCAGCTCGTTACAGGGGGCCAACACTGAAGCTTTCTTT. Protein product: CASSSLQGANTEAFF.

The chain employs TRBV28 and TRBJ2-7; D remains ambiguous. Germline loops: CDR1 MDHEN, CDR2 SYDVKM. This CDR3 region has 14 residues. V lost 6 bases, J lost 5 bases, and 17 bases lay in between. CDR3 nucleotides: TGTGCCAGCAGCCCTGACCGACGCGGAGACGAGCAGTACTTC. Protein product: CASSPDRRGDEQYF. Full variable domain (missing parts from reference TRBV28 and TRBJ2-7): DVKVTQSSRYLVKRTGEKVFLECVQDMDHENMFWYRQDPGLGLRLIYFSYDVKMKEKGDIPEGYSVSREKKERFSLILESASTNQTSMYLCASSPDRRGDEQYFGPGTRLTVT.

This clone showed up just once. This rearrangement joins TRBV29-1 to TRBJ2-1; D uncertain. Trimming shortened V by 7 bases and J by 2 bases, and 12 bases separated the two germline ends. Germline V lookup: CDR1 SQVTM, CDR2 ANQGSEA. The CDR3 is 13 amino acids. DNA of the CDR3: TGCAGCGCGAACGTATTACCCTACAATGAGCAGTTCTTC. It yields the protein CSANVLPYNEQFF.

The sample holds one count of this clone. The CDR3 here is CASGLDPGVAGGFSTGELFF. CDR3 bases: TGTGCTAGTGGTTTGGACCCAGGAGTAGCGGGAGGTTTTTCTACCGGGGAGCTGTTTTTT. The chain links TRBV12-5 to TRBJ2-2, with TRBD2 matching over 10 bases. Germline assignment: CDR1 LGHNT and CDR2 FRNRAP. The CDR3 is 20 residues long. Germline trimming cut 1 base from V and 5 bases from J; bases unmatched to any gene: 16.

The chain links TRBV5-1 to TRBJ2-5, with TRBD2 matching 7 bases. The germline CDR1 and CDR2 sequences are SGHRS and YFSETQ. The length of the CDR3 is 18 residues. Trimming took 4 bases from V and 5 from J; bases not matched to a gene: 20. For the CDR3, the DNA is TGCGCCAGCAGCCGGGCCTTGGGGAGCGGGAAAGAACAGGAGACCCAGTACTTC. Translating it yields CASSRALGSGKEQETQYF.

The rearrangement links TRBV14 to TRBJ2-4; D may correspond to TRBD1 or TRBD2 (6 bases each). Germline V CDR1 and CDR2: SGHDN, FVKESK. V lost 7 bases and J 8 bases, leaving 15 bases between the germline ends. The CDR3 spans 13 residues. CDR3 amino acids: CASNLAGEDIQYF. DNA of the CDR3: TGTGCCAGCAATTTGGCAGGGGAGGACATTCAGTACTTC. The full variable domain, its missing parts supplied by reference TRBV14 and TRBJ2-4, is EAGVTQFPSHSVIEKGQTVTLRCDPISGHDNLYWYRRVMGKEIKFLLHFVKESKQDESGMPNNRFLAERTGGTYSTLKVQPAELEDSGVYFCASNLAGEDIQYFGAGTRLSVL.

V usage is TRBV28 and J usage is TRBJ2-7; D is perhaps TRBD1 (5 bases). Between the trimmed V and J ends, which lost 5 bases and 4 bases, there was a span of 9 bases. The CDR3 has 12 amino acids. Looked up from germline, CDR1 is MDHEN and CDR2 is SYDVKM. The CDR3 region is CASSNPGYEQYF. The CDR3 nucleotides are TGTGCCAGCAGTAACCCAGGGTACGAGCAGTACTTC.

The chain employs TRBV9 and TRBJ1-5, with TRBD1 as a possible D gene (6 bases). Germline CDR1 reads SGDLS; CDR2 reads YYNGEE. The V gene lost 0 bases and the J gene lost 6 bases, with 10 bases spanning the gap. The CDR3 has 14 amino acids. CDR3: CASSVAGAGQPQHF. CDR3 in DNA: TGTGCCAGCAGCGTAGCAGGGGCTGGTCAGCCCCAGCATTTT.

V gene TRBV10-3 combines with J gene TRBJ2-1, with no clear D. Trimming shortened V by 6 bases and J by 7 bases, and 19 bases separated the two germline ends. The CDR3 extends over 15 amino acids. From germline, CDR1 is ENHRY and CDR2 SYGVKD. The CDR3 spells CAISPDERSYNEQFF. CDR3 DNA sequence: TGTGCCATCAGCCCAGACGAGAGGAGTTATAATGAGCAGTTCTTC.

About this clone: Other DNA sequences within the sample encode an identical CDR3. V and J are TRBV6-4 and TRBJ2-3; TRBD1 might be the D (6 bases). The CDR3 is 13 amino acids. Germline assignment: CDR1 MRHNA and CDR2 SNTAGT. V gave up 4 bases and J gave up 1 base, with 6 bases separating them. Written as DNA, the CDR3 is TGTGCCAGCAGTGGGACAGGCACAGATACGCAGTATTTT. Protein sequence: CASSGTGTDTQYF.

The chain carries TRBV10-2 and TRBJ1-5, with 9 bases matching TRBD1. The CDR3 totals 14 residues. J lost 5 bases, V lost 5 bases, and 4 bases had no gene match. The germline gives CDR1 WSHSY, CDR2 SAAADI. CDR3 sequence reads: CASSTGGRDQPQHF. The CDR3, as DNA: TGCGCCAGCAGTACAGGGGGCCGAGATCAGCCCCAGCATTTT.

Comment on this clone: Other DNA sequences in the sample encode the same CDR3. This chain links TRBV2 with TRBJ2-7, with a possible D match to TRBD2 (5 bases). Per the germline V gene, CDR1 is SNHLY and CDR2 is FYNNEI. The CDR3 spans 12 residues. The V gene lost 7 bases and the J gene lost 0 bases, with 7 bases spanning the gap. CDR3 protein: CASTGSSYEQYF. The CDR3 nucleotides read TGTGCCAGCACGGGGAGCTCCTACGAGCAGTACTTC. Filled out from reference TRBV2 and TRBJ2-7, the complete variable domain reads EPEVTQTPSHQVTQMGQEVILRCVPISNHLYFYWYRQILGQKVEFLVSFYNNEISEKSEIFDDQFSVERPDGSNFTLKIRSTKLEDSAMYFCASTGSSYEQYFGPGTRLTVT.

The chain employs TRBV5-1 and TRBJ1-1; no clear D gene. Deletions cut 0 bases from V and 0 bases from J, with 6 bases between. The length of the CDR3 is 14 residues. Germline lookup yields CDR1 SGHRS and CDR2 YFSETQ. The CDR3 region is CASSLVGMNTEAFF. CDR3 sequence (DNA): TGCGCCAGCAGCTTGGTTGGAATGAACACTGAAGCTTTCTTT.

This sequence joins TRBV29-1 and TRBJ2-1, with 13 bases that match TRBD2. This CDR3 contains 17 residues. The ends lost 5 bases at V and 0 bases at J; junction bases unmatched: 7. Germline assignment: CDR1 SQVTM and CDR2 ANQGSEA. The DNA of the CDR3 is TGCAGCGTTTGGGGACTAGCGGGACACTTCTCCTACAATGAGCAGTTCTTC. It specifies CSVWGLAGHFSYNEQFF.

This rearrangement joins TRBV29-1 to TRBJ2-1; the D is unclear. CDR3 length: 15 residues. The V end lost 4 bases, the J end lost 3 bases, and 16 bases lay between the germline ends. Germline-derived CDR1 and CDR2 are SQVTM and ANQGSEA. The DNA for the CDR3 is TGCAGCGTTGTTGGGGTGGAGTTGAACTACAATGAGCAGTTCTTC. Amino acids: CSVVGVELNYNEQFF.

Comments on this clone: The same CDR3 also results from other DNA sequences found in this sample. V and J are TRBV11-2 and TRBJ2-7; unclear D gene. The germline V gene encodes CDR1 SGHAT and CDR2 FQNNGV. This CDR3 has 13 residues. Trimming removed 3 bases from V and 1 base from J, with 7 bases in between. The CDR3 region has the DNA TGTGCCAGCAGCTTTGGTACATCCTACGAGCAGTACTTC. The encoded protein is CASSFGTSYEQYF. Based on the CDR3 plus reference TRBV11-2 and TRBJ2-7, the full variable domain is EAGVAQSPRYKIIEKRQSVAFWCNPISGHATLYWYQQILGQGPKLLIQFQNNGVVDDSQLPKDRFSAERLKGVDSTLKIQPAKLEDSAVYLCASSFGTSYEQYFGPGTRLTVT.

The rearrangement links TRBV5-4 to TRBJ2-7; 10 nucleotides align to TRBD2. V trimming: 2 bases; J trimming: 3 bases; junction bases outside the gene matches: 5. The CDR3 contains 15 residues. Germline lookup yields CDR1 SGHNT and CDR2 YYREEE (reference sequence). The CDR3 region has the DNA TGTGCCAGCAGCTTCGGAGCGGGAGGGAGCTACGAGCAGTACTTC. It is translated as CASSFGAGGSYEQYF.

The rearrangement links TRBV7-9 to TRBJ1-4; 7 bases are a match to TRBD1. The CDR3 loop spans 16 amino acids. The ends lost 5 bases at V and 6 bases at J; junction bases unmatched: 12. Per germline, CDR1 SEHNR and CDR2 FQNEAQ (reference sequence). The CDR3 protein is CASSAPDRAHDEKLFF. CDR3 DNA sequence: TGTGCCAGCAGCGCTCCAGACAGGGCCCACGATGAAAAACTGTTTTTT.

This chain links TRBV2 with TRBJ1-2; no reliable D call. Looked up from germline, CDR1 is SNHLY and CDR2 is FYNNEI. Trimming shortened V by 7 bases and J by 8 bases, and 14 bases separated the two germline ends. This CDR3 comprises 12 residues. This CDR3 is CASTWTGSGYTF. CDR3 in DNA: TGTGCCAGCACCTGGACGGGATCGGGCTACACCTTC.